One and the same sample provided the 27 T cell receptor beta chains below, sequenced in a study of CD8 T cells in ankylosing spondylitis. TCRdb called the 5' RACE reads again in MiXCR, with one record for every CDR3 protein. The sample gives over 700,000 distinct CDR3 sequences, under 20% of which show up once; 15% to 20% is in the top ten. Study-level results: Seemingly distinctive of ankylosing spondylitis blood was a TCR beta motif formed by eight highly homologous variants.

Their antigen targets remain unknown. Specimen: blood, either unsorted or a sorted T cell fraction (not recorded which). Source of these receptors: a male donor with ankylosing spondylitis.

This clonotype has a count of ten or more. The V and J genes are TRBV15 and TRBJ1-6, with 9 bases aligning to TRBD1. CDR3 size: 17 residues. V lost 0 bases and J lost 9; bases outside the gene matches: 9. Germline V gives CDR1 LNHNV, CDR2 YYDKDF (reference sequence). The CDR3 bases are TGTGCCACCAGCAGAGAAGTCGGGACAGGGAATAGTTCACCCCTCCACTTT. Translating gives CATSREVGTGNSSPLHF.

The V and J genes are TRBV29-1 and TRBJ2-7; D remains unclear. Trimming took off 0 bases at V and 1 base at J, with 10 bases between the two ends. The CDR3 contains 14 residues. The germline CDR1 and CDR2 sequences are SQVTM and ANQGSEA. The CDR3, as DNA: TGCAGCGTTGAAGAGTACGGCTTATCCTACGAGCAGTACTTC. Its translation is CSVEEYGLSYEQYF.

This chain connects TRBV5-1 to TRBJ2-5; D perhaps matches TRBD2 (5 bases). Germline CDR1 reads SGHRS; CDR2 reads YFSETQ. The CDR3 has 12 residues. V lost 4 bases and J lost 2, with 6 bases in between. CDR3 loop: CASSREQETQYF. The DNA of the CDR3 is TGCGCCAGCAGCAGGGAGCAAGAGACCCAGTACTTC.

In its sample, this clonotype was seen many times. V usage is TRBV4-3 and J usage is TRBJ2-7; 7 bases are shared with TRBD1. The CDR3 spans 14 residues. With 4 bases clipped from V and 0 bases from J, the junction kept 3 bases outside the gene matches. Germline V gives CDR1 LGHNA, CDR2 YSLEER. CDR3 region: CASSRGTDSYEQYF. Written as DNA, the CDR3 is TGCGCCAGCAGCCGAGGGACAGACTCCTACGAGCAGTACTTC.

The table lists this clonotype with a few counts. The chain combines TRBV3-1 with TRBJ1-3; no clear D. V was cut by 1 base and J by 2 bases, with 6 bases left in between. The CDR3 has 14 amino acids. The V gene's germline CDR1 is LGHDT and CDR2 YNNKEL (reference sequence). CDR3 in DNA: TGTGCCAGCAGCCAAGTCGTTACTGGAAACACCATATATTTT. Its protein product is CASSQVVTGNTIYF.

The chain uses TRBV4-1 and TRBJ2-3, with 9 positions matching TRBD1. V gave up 5 bases and J gave up 3 bases; unmatched junction bases: 9. Germline V gene data show CDR1 as MGHRA and CDR2 as YSYEKL. The CDR3 spans 16 residues. The CDR3 nucleotides are TGCGCCAGCAGCTCACCGACAGGGGGGAGGACAGATACGCAGTATTTT. This translates into CASSSPTGGRTDTQYF.

The rearrangement links TRBV2 to TRBJ1-1, with a possible D match to TRBD1 (5 bases). This CDR3 is built from 15 residues. V was shortened by 7 bases and J by 2 bases, with 17 bases between the two germline ends. In germline, CDR1 is SNHLY, CDR2 FYNNEI. DNA for the CDR3: TGTGCCAGCAAACCCCAGGGTGGATTTAACACTGAAGCTTTCTTT. Residues: CASKPQGGFNTEAFF.

Here the CDR3 DNA reads TGTGCCAGCTCACCACTGGGTTCCCCGTCGAACACTGAAGCTTTCTTT. Translating it yields CASSPLGSPSNTEAFF. This rearrangement joins TRBV18 to TRBJ1-1; D ambiguous. Germline V gene data show CDR1 as KGHSH and CDR2 as LQKENI. V was pared by 1 base and J by 1 base, with 13 bases between. This CDR3 spans 16 amino acids.

This clonotype was observed a handful of times. The chain employs TRBV4-1 and TRBJ2-7; D might be TRBD1 (6 bases). V was pared by 1 base and J by 2 bases, with 12 bases between. CDR3 length: 15 residues. Germline CDR1 reads MGHRA; CDR2 reads YSYEKL. CDR3 in DNA: TGCGCCAGCAGCCAAGGGGCAGGGGATACCTACGAGCAGTACTTC. Translation: CASSQGAGDTYEQYF.

This clonotype was seen a few times. The chain is built from TRBV24-1 and TRBJ2-5; TRBD1 agrees at 9 bases. The CDR3 runs to 16 residues. Germline CDR1 KGHDR, CDR2 SFDVKD. V lost 5 bases, J lost 4 bases, and 10 bases stayed unmatched. The CDR3 is CATSVTGQGGGETQYF. The CDR3 DNA follows: TGTGCCACCAGTGTAACGGGACAGGGTGGTGGAGAGACCCAGTACTTC.

The chain uses TRBV12-3 or TRBV12-4 and TRBJ2-2; no reliable D call. The CDR3 length is 16 residues. V was trimmed by 4 bases and J by 3 bases, leaving 15 bases between them. In DNA form, the CDR3 reads TGTGCCAGCAGTTCCGAAAACAACTATTACACCGGGGAGCTGTTTTTT. It specifies CASSSENNYYTGELFF.

The V and J genes are TRBV3-1 and TRBJ2-7, with D possibly TRBD1 on 6 matching bases. V was cut by 5 bases and J by 4 bases, with 15 bases left in between. The CDR3 is made up of 14 amino acids. Germline assignment: CDR1 LGHDT and CDR2 YNNKEL (reference sequence). The DNA of the CDR3 is TGTGCCAGCAGCAATGGGGACATCTCTTACGAGCAGTACTTC. Protein: CASSNGDISYEQYF.

The chain couples TRBV2 to TRBJ2-1, with D possibly matching TRBD1 (6 bases). Trimming took off 8 bases at V and 2 bases at J, with 13 bases between the two ends. Germline lookup yields CDR1 SNHLY and CDR2 FYNNEI. The length of the CDR3 is 14 residues. As DNA, the CDR3 is TGTGCCAGCCACTCGGGACAAACCTACAATGAGCAGTTCTTC. Protein product: CASHSGQTYNEQFF.

This sequence joins TRBV6-5 and TRBJ1-1; D is undetermined. Germline V CDR1 and CDR2: MNHEY, SVGAGI. V lost 0 bases and J 1 base, leaving 9 bases between the germline ends. The CDR3 loop spans 15 amino acids. The CDR3 protein is CASSYSRASNTEAFF. Here the CDR3 DNA reads TGTGCCAGCAGTTACTCGCGGGCGTCGAACACTGAAGCTTTCTTT.

The rearrangement links TRBV20-1 to TRBJ2-1, with 7 nucleotides matching TRBD2. The CDR3 length is 15 residues. With V trimmed by 6 bases and J by 0 bases, 8 bases remained unmatched. Looked up from germline, CDR1 is DFQATT and CDR2 is SNEGSKA (reference sequence). In DNA form, the CDR3 reads TGCAGTGCCCCCGAGCGGACTAGCTCCTACAATGAGCAGTTCTTC. Translation: CSAPERTSSYNEQFF.

This clonotype came up many times. This chain joins TRBV7-9 and TRBJ2-3, with D perhaps matching TRBD1 or TRBD2 (5 bases each). The V end was cut by 1 base, the J end by 2 bases, with 7 bases between. The CDR3 extends over 14 amino acids. Germline CDR1 SEHNR, CDR2 FQNEAQ (reference sequence). The CDR3 DNA reads as TGTGCCAGCAGCTTAGTGGGGGTCACAGATACGCAGTATTTT. It translates to CASSLVGVTDTQYF.

This clonotype was picked up many times. V gene TRBV12-3 or TRBV12-4 combines with J gene TRBJ1-1; the D is unclear. CDR3 size: 12 residues. V was shortened by 1 base and J by 13 bases, with 13 bases between the two germline ends. As DNA, the CDR3 is TGTGCCAGCAGTTTAGAATACAGAGTCGGTTTCTTT. It codes for CASSLEYRVGFF.

The chain links TRBV20-1 to TRBJ1-2; no clear D gene. V lost 4 bases to trimming and J lost 6 bases, with 15 bases between them. The CDR3 spans 13 residues. Germline V gene data show CDR1 as DFQATT and CDR2 as SNEGSKA (reference sequence). The CDR3 nucleotides read TGCAGTGCTACCAAGCCGTTGTCGGATGGCTACACCTTC. It specifies CSATKPLSDGYTF.

The CDR3 sequence is CASSPTDRGPLETQYF. Here the CDR3 DNA reads TGTGCCAGCAGCCCGACGGACAGGGGGCCGCTGGAGACCCAGTACTTC. V is TRBV7-9 and J is TRBJ2-5; 11 nucleotides agree with TRBD1. The ends lost 5 bases at V and 5 bases at J; junction bases unmatched: 10. Germline V lookup: CDR1 SEHNR, CDR2 FQNEAQ (reference sequence). The CDR3 has 16 residues.

V is TRBV15 and J is TRBJ1-2; maybe TRBD1 (5 bases). Trimming took off 0 bases at V and 6 bases at J, with 17 bases between the two ends. The germline V gene has CDR1 LNHNV and CDR2 YYDKDF (reference sequence). This CDR3 has 16 residues. The CDR3 DNA reads as TGTGCCACCAGCAGAGAAGTTGGGACCCATCCCCATGGCTACACCTTC. Translating gives CATSREVGTHPHGYTF.

V usage is TRBV12-3 or TRBV12-4 and J usage is TRBJ2-2; TRBD1 agrees at 7 bases. The J segment lost 0 bases and the V segment lost 1 base, leaving 5 bases of the junction unmatched. The CDR3 is made up of 17 amino acids. The CDR3 DNA reads as TGTGCCAGCAGTTTAGGACCCGGGACAGCGAACACCGGGGAGCTGTTTTTT. Encoded protein: CASSLGPGTANTGELFF.

This clonotype was detected a few times. This rearrangement joins TRBV27 to TRBJ2-7, with D perhaps assigned TRBD1 or TRBD2 (5 bases each). This CDR3 comprises 15 residues. CDR1 is MNHEY, CDR2 SMNVEV, per germline (reference sequence). V lost 2 bases, J lost 3 bases, and 14 bases lay in between. CDR3 bases: TGTGCCAGCAGTTTACAGGGACCCCTCGGCTACGAGCAGTACTTC. This encodes CASSLQGPLGYEQYF.

The chain is built from TRBV6-5 and TRBJ1-5; maybe TRBD1 (5 bases). Per the germline V gene, CDR1 is MNHEY and CDR2 is SVGAGI. The CDR3 has 17 residues. V lost 2 bases to trimming and J lost 11 bases, with 25 bases between them. CDR3 sequence (DNA): TGTGCCAGCAGTTACGCGTCATTCCCGGGACCCCGGGCGACCCAGCATTTT. This gives the protein CASSYASFPGPRATQHF.

This clonotype has ten or more counts. The chain combines TRBV7-9 with TRBJ1-1; TRBD1 aligns across 8 bases. V trimming: 0 bases; J trimming: 4 bases; junction bases outside the gene matches: 1. Germline assignment: CDR1 SEHNR and CDR2 FQNEAQ (reference sequence). The CDR3 runs 14 residues. The CDR3 region is CASSLATGGTEAFF. CDR3 nucleotide sequence: TGTGCCAGCAGCTTAGCAACAGGGGGCACTGAAGCTTTCTTT.

The chain joins TRBV19 to TRBJ2-1; 11 bases are a match to TRBD1. This CDR3 is built from 16 residues. CDR1 LNHDA and CDR2 SQIVND come from the germline V gene (reference sequence). V dropped 9 bases and J dropped 7; count of bases not matched to a gene: 14. CDR3 in DNA: TGTGCCAGCCGCCAACCCGGGACAGGGGGGGATAATGAGCAGTTCTTC. This translates into CASRQPGTGGDNEQFF.

The genes are TRBV5-1 and TRBJ1-2, with TRBD1 matching 10 bases. There are 14 residues in the CDR3. V shed 3 bases, J shed 6 bases, and the junction held 5 bases outside the gene matches. The germline V gene has CDR1 SGHRS and CDR2 YFSETQ. CDR3 region: CASSWGQGFDGYTF. The CDR3 bases are TGCGCCAGCAGCTGGGGACAGGGGTTTGATGGCTACACCTTC.

This clonotype was seen a handful of times. This chain uses TRBV25-1 with TRBJ1-5; D call uncertain. CDR3 length: 14 amino acids. V lost 2 bases, J lost 7 bases, and 12 bases lay in between. The germline CDR1 and CDR2 sequences are MGHDK and SYGVNS. The DNA of the CDR3 is TGTGCCAGCAGTGAAGGGAAGTTTATCCAGCCCCAGCATTTT. Its protein is CASSEGKFIQPQHF.